This T cell receptor beta chain was found in a study of radiotherapy plus CTLA-4 blockade in lung cancer. J lost 6 bases, V lost 5 bases, and 8 bases had no gene match. There are 16 residues in the CDR3. The germline V gene has CDR1 SEHNR and CDR2 FQNEAQ (reference sequence). TCRdb keeps only in-frame clones here, not all; method: immunoSEQ multiplex PCR. The table records about 48,000 clones, 75% to 90% of them present only once. The chain recombines TRBV7-9 with TRBJ2-3; TRBD2 matches at 13 bases. This TCR was sampled from a human donor with non-small cell lung cancer that progressed on radiotherapy plus ipilimumab. Some clones in this sample may be carry-over from other donors' samples. The sequences come from peripheral blood, collected from a patient treated with radiotherapy plus ipilimumab. The chain's CDR3 is CASSTWTSGRRDTQYF. The DNA for the CDR3 is TGTGCCAGCAGCACCTGGACTAGCGGGAGAAGGGATACGCAGTATTTT.